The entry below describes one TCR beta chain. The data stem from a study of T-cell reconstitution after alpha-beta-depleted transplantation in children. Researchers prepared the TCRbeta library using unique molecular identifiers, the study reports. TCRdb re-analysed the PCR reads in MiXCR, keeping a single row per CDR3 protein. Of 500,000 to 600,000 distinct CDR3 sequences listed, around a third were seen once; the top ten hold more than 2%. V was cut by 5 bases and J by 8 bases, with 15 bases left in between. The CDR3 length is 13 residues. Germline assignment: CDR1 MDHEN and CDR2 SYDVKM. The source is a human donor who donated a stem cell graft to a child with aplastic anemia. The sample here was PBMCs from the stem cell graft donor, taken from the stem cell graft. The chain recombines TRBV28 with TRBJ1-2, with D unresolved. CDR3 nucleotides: TGTGCCAGCAGTCCCGCCCCGGTTGGCGGCTACACCTTC. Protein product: CASSPAPVGGYTF.